This record looks at one TCR beta chain sequence and its context. Its antigen is not yet known. No per-base quality is available; no much larger clone lies one base away. Receptor amplification or capture employed the immunoSEQ multiplex PCR assay. TCRdb mirrors the immuneACCESS table, restricted to in-frame sequences. Some clones are absent from its copies; in checked studies, under half trace to an unresolved V gene, and the reason for the others is unknown. Across this sample there are under 55,000 clones, with roughly nine tenths seen only once. More than 0.3% of the sample belongs to the ten largest clones. Reading from cysteine to phenylalanine, the CDR3 counts 13 amino acids. Only CDR3 DNA remains: 39 bases, in frame from the first base. V is pared back by 11 bases and J by 0 bases, with 11 bases lying between the germline termini. The germline V gene (reference sequence) specifies SSHAT as CDR1 and FNYEAQ as CDR2.

The entry originates in a study of T cell changes during pregnancy in multiple sclerosis (dated by TCRdb to between 2018 and 2021). A note on the overall study: Changes in the T cell repertoire over the course of pregnancy were examined in this study in women with multiple sclerosis.

The sequence was collected from a female donor with multiple sclerosis, enrolled in a pregnancy study. Sequences were derived from CD4+ T cells from peripheral blood mononuclear cells, sampled before pregnancy. The V and J genes are TRBV7-7 and TRBJ1-5; the D gene remains uncertain. The CDR3 in this case is CAGRSDSNQPQHF. The sequenced DNA: TGTGCCGGGAGGTCGGATAGCAATCAGCCCCAGCATTTT.